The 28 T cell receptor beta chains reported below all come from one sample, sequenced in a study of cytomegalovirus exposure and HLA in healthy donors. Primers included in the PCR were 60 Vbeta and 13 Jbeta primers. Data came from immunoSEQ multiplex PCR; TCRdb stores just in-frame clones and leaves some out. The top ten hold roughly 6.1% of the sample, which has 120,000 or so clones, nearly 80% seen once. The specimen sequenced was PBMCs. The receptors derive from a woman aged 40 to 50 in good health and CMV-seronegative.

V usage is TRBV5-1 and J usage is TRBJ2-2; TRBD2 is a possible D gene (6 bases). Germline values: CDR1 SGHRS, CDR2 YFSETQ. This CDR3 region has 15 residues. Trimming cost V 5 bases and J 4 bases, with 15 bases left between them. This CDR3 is CASSSGTDLTGELFF. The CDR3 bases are TGCGCCAGCAGTTCTGGGACTGATCTCACCGGGGAGCTGTTTTTT.

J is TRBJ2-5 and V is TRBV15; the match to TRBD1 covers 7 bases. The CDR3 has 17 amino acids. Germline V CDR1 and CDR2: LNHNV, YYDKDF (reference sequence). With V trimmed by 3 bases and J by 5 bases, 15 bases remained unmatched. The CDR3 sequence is CATSRGEGTVAGETQYF. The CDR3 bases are TGTGCCACCAGCAGGGGTGAAGGGACAGTCGCTGGGGAGACCCAGTACTTC. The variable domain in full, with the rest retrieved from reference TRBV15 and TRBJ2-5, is DAMVIQNPRYQVTQFGKPVTLSCSQTLNHNVMYWYQQKSSQAPKLLFHYYDKDFNNEADTPDNFQSRRPNTSFCFLDIRSPGLGDTAMYLCATSRGEGTVAGETQYFGPGTRLLVL.

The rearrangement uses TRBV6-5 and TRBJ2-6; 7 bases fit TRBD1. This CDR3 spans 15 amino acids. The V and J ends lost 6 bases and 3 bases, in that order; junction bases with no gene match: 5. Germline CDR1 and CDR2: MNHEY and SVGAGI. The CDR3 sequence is CASRITGDGANVLTF. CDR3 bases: TGTGCCAGCAGGATTACAGGGGATGGGGCCAACGTCCTGACTTTC.

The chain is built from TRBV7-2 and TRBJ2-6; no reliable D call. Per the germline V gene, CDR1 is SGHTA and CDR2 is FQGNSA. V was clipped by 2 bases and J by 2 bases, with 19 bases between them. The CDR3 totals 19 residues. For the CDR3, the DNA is TGTGCCAGCAGCTTATTTTCTTTGGCAGGAACGCCTGGGGCCAACGTCCTGACTTTC. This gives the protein CASSLFSLAGTPGANVLTF.

CDR3 in amino acids: CASSQVEAVELFF. The CDR3 DNA sequence: TGCGCCAGCAGCCAAGTTGAAGCTGTGGAGCTGTTTTTT. J is TRBJ2-2 and V is TRBV4-1; D unresolved. CDR3 length equals 13 residues. Per the germline V gene, CDR1 is MGHRA and CDR2 is YSYEKL. Trimming stripped 1 base from V and 10 bases from J, with 10 bases between.

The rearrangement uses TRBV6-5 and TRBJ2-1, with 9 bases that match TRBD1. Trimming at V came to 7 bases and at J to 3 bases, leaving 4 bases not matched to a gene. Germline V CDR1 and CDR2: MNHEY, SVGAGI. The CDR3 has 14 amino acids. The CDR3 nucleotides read TGTGCCAGCAAAGGGACAGGGATCTACAATGAGCAGTTCTTC. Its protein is CASKGTGIYNEQFF.

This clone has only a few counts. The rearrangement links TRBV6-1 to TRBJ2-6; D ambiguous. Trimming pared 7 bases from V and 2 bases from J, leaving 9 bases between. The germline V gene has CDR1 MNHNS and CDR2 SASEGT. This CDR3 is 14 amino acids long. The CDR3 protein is CASTRSTGANVLTF. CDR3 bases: TGTGCCAGCACCCGTAGCACTGGGGCCAACGTCCTGACTTTC.

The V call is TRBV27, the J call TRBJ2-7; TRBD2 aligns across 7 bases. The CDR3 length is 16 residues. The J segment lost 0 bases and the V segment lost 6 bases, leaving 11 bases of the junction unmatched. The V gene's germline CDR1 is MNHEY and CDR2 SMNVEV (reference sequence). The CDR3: CASSPTIRGSSYEQYF. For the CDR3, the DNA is TGTGCCAGCAGCCCTACGATACGCGGGAGCTCCTACGAGCAGTACTTC.

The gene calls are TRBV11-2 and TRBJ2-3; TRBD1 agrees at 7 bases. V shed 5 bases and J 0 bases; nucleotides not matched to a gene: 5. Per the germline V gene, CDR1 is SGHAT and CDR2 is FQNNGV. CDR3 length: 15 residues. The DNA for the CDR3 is TGTGCCAGCAGCCCGTGGACAGGTAGCACAGATACGCAGTATTTT. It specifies CASSPWTGSTDTQYF. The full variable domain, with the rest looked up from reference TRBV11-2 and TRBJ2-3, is EAGVAQSPRYKIIEKRQSVAFWCNPISGHATLYWYQQILGQGPKLLIQFQNNGVVDDSQLPKDRFSAERLKGVDSTLKIQPAKLEDSAVYLCASSPWTGSTDTQYFGPGTRLTVL.

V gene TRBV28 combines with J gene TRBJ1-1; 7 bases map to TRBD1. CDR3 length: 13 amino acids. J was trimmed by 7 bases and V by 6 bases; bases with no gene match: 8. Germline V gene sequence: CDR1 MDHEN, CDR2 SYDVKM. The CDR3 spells CASRSNGQVEAFF. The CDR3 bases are TGTGCCAGCAGGTCAAACGGACAGGTTGAAGCTTTCTTT.

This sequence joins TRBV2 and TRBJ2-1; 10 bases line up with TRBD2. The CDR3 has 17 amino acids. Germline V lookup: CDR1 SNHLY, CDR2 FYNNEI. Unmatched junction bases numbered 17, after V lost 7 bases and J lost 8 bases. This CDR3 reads CASIGPLPSGRFDEQFF. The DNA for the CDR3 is TGTGCCAGCATTGGCCCCCTCCCTAGCGGGAGATTTGATGAGCAGTTCTTC.

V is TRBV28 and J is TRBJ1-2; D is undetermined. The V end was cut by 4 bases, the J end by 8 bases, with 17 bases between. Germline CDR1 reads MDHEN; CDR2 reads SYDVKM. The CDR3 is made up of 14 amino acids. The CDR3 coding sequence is TGTGCCAGCAGTTCTTTAGCCTATCCTTACGGCTACACCTTC. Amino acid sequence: CASSSLAYPYGYTF.

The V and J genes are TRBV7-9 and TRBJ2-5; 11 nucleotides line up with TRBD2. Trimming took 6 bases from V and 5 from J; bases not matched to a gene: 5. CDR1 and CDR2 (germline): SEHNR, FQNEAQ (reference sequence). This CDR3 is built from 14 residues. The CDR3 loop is CASSVIAGGETQYF. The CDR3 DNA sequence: TGTGCCAGCAGTGTTATAGCGGGAGGGGAGACCCAGTACTTC.

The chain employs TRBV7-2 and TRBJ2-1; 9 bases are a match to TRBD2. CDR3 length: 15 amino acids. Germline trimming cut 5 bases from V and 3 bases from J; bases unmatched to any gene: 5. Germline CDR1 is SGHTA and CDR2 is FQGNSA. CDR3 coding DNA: TGTGCCAGCAGCCGGACTAGCGATAACTACAATGAGCAGTTCTTC. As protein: CASSRTSDNYNEQFF.

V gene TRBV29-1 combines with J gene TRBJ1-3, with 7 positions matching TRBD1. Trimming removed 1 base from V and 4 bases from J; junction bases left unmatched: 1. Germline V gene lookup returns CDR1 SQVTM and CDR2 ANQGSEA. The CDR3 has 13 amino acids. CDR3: CSVEVGQGNTIYF. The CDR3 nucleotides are TGCAGCGTTGAAGTGGGACAGGGAAACACCATATATTTT.

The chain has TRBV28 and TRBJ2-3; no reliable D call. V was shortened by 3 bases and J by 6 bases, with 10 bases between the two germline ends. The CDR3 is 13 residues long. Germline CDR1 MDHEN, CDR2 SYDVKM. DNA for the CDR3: TGTGCCAGCAGTTTCCAACCTCGGGATACGCAGTATTTT. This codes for CASSFQPRDTQYF.

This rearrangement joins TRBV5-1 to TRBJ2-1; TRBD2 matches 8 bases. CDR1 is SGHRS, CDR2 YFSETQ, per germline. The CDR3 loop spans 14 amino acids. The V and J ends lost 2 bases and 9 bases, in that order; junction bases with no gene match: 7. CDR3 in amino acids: CASSLGSGIVEQFF. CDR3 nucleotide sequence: TGCGCCAGCAGCTTAGGTAGCGGGATAGTTGAGCAGTTCTTC.

Written as DNA, the CDR3 is TGCGCCAGCGCTGGACTAGCGGGTAACAATGAGCAGTTCTTC. This codes for CASAGLAGNNEQFF. The chain is built from TRBV10-1 and TRBJ2-1, with 11 bases that match TRBD2. The V and J ends lost 8 bases and 5 bases, in that order; junction bases with no gene match: 5. The CDR3 consists of 14 residues. CDR1 is WNHNN and CDR2 is SYGVQD in the germline V gene (reference sequence).

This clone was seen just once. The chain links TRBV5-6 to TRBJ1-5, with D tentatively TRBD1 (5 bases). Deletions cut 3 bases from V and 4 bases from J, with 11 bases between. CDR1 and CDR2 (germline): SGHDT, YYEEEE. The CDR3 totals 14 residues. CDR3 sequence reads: CASSWGGLNQPQHF. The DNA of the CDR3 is TGTGCCAGCAGCTGGGGGGGGTTGAATCAGCCCCAGCATTTT.

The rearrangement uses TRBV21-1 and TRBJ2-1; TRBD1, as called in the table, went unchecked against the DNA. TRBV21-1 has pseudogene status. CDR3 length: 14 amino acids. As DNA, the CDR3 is TGTGCCAGCAGCCATGACGGGACACCCCGTCGGCAGTTCTTC. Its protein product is CASSHDGTPRRQFF.

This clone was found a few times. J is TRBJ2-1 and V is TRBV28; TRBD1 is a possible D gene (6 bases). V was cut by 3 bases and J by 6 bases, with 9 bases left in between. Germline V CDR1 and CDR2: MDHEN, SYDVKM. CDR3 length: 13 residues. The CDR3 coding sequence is TGTGCCAGCAGTTTCGAGGGGGTCAATGAGCAGTTCTTC. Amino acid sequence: CASSFEGVNEQFF. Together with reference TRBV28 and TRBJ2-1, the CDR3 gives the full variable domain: DVKVTQSSRYLVKRTGEKVFLECVQDMDHENMFWYRQDPGLGLRLIYFSYDVKMKEKGDIPEGYSVSREKKERFSLILESASTNQTSMYLCASSFEGVNEQFFGPGTRLTVL.

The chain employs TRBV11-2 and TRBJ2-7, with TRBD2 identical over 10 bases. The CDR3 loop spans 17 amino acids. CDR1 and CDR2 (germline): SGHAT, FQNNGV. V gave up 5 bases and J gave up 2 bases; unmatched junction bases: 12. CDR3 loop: CASSPLRTSGLTYEQYF. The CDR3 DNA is TGTGCCAGCAGCCCCCTGCGGACTAGCGGATTAACCTACGAGCAGTACTTC.

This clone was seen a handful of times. CDR3 protein: CASSLEAGGIAEAFF. The DNA of the CDR3 is TGTGCCAGCAGCTTAGAGGCAGGGGGGATAGCTGAAGCTTTCTTT. The V call is TRBV11-2, the J call TRBJ1-1; 7 positions agree with TRBD1. In germline, CDR1 is SGHAT, CDR2 FQNNGV. The CDR3 consists of 15 residues. Germline trimming cut 0 bases from V and 6 bases from J; bases unmatched to any gene: 7.

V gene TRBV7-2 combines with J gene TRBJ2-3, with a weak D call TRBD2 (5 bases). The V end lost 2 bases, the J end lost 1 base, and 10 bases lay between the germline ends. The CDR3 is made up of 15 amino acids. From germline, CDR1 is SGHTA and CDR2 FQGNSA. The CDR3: CASSLKVRGTDTQYF. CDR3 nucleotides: TGTGCCAGCAGCTTAAAGGTGCGGGGCACAGATACGCAGTATTTT.

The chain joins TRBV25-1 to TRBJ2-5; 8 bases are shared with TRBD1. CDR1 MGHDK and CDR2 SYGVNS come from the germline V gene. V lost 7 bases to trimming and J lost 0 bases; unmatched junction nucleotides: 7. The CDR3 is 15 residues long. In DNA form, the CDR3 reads TGTGCCAGCACGGACAGGGATAAGAACCAAGAGACCCAGTACTTC. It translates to CASTDRDKNQETQYF.

CDR3 amino acids: CASSPRSGSHTDTQYF. The CDR3 nucleotides are TGTGCCAGCAGCCCACGGAGCGGGAGTCACACAGATACGCAGTATTTT. The rearrangement uses TRBV7-6 and TRBJ2-3, with TRBD2 matching 8 bases. Germline V CDR1 and CDR2: SGHVS, FNYEAQ. The CDR3 runs 16 residues. J was trimmed by 2 bases and V by 5 bases; bases with no gene match: 9.

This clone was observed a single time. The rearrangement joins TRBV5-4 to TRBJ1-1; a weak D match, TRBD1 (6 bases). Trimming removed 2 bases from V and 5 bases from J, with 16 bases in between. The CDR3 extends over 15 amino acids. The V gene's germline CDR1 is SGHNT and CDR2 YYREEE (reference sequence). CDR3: CASSLYPGGQTEAFF. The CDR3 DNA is TGTGCCAGCAGCTTATATCCCGGGGGGCAGACTGAAGCTTTCTTT.

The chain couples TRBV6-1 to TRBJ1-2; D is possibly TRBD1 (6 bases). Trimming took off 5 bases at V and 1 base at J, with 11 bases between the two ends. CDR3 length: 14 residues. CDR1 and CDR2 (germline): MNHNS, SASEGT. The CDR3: CASSPTGHNYGYTF. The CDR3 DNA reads TGTGCCAGCAGTCCGACAGGACATAACTATGGCTACACCTTC.